This T cell receptor beta chain was obtained from a study of T cell repertoires in cytomegalovirus infection. This clonotype was recorded at least ten times. Its target is unknown. From the reads, TCRdb called clonotypes with MiXCR, one entry per CDR3 protein. The sample shows hundreds of thousands of distinct CDR3 sequences, roughly 30% of them seen only once. This CDR3 has 16 residues. The V gene lost 7 bases and the J gene lost 3 bases, with 21 bases spanning the gap. Germline V gene sequence: CDR1 SGHTA, CDR2 FQGNSA. The source of this sequence is a human donor in good health (CMV status not recorded). Some clones in this sample may be carry-over from other donors' samples. The gene calls are TRBV7-2 and TRBJ1-2, with D possibly being TRBD1 (6 bases). The sample in question was cultured CD8+ T cells from PBMCs, obtained from culture after CMV antigen stimulation. The CDR3, as DNA: TGTGCCAGCATCCTACACGGGGGCCCTAGGGACTATGGCTACACCTTC. Amino acids: CASILHGGPRDYGYTF.